This passage covers 3 T cell receptor beta chains from one sample sequenced in a study of T cells in Graves' hyperthyroidism and ophthalmopathy. RNA transcripts gave rise to amplified TCR beta CDR3 regions. A set of HTBI primers served as the primers for a first-round RT-PCR of the TCR CDR3. TCRdb re-called the multiplex PCR reads through MiXCR, storing one row per CDR3 protein. The profile shows roughly 700,000 distinct CDR3 sequences, roughly 17% of them singletons. Sequences were obtained from blood. Receptors were obtained from a man aged 45-60 years with Graves' hyperthyroidism.

The V and J genes are TRBV6-2 or TRBV6-3 and TRBJ2-3, with 9 nucleotides matching TRBD2. CDR1 is MNHEY, CDR2 SVGEGT, per germline. CDR3 size: 16 residues. The V and J ends lost 1 base and 2 bases, in that order; junction bases with no gene match: 4. The CDR3: CASSYYGTSPTDTQYF. The CDR3 region has the DNA TGTGCCAGCAGTTACTACGGGACTAGCCCCACAGATACGCAGTATTTT.

The chain combines TRBV9 with TRBJ1-6, with D unresolved. Germline lookup yields CDR1 SGDLS and CDR2 YYNGEE. The CDR3 runs 15 residues. The V end was cut by 3 bases, the J end by 6 bases, with 13 bases between. As DNA, the CDR3 is TGTGCCAGCAGCGGCCAAGGGAATCTTAATTCACCCCTCCACTTT. Its translation: CASSGQGNLNSPLHF.

This sequence joins TRBV28 and TRBJ2-7; TRBD1 matches at 9 bases. The CDR3 contains 15 residues. Trimming removed 5 bases from V and 5 bases from J; junction bases left unmatched: 10. CDR1 and CDR2 from the germline V gene are MDHEN and SYDVKM. CDR3 loop: CASSLSRDRANEQYF. CDR3 coding DNA: TGTGCCAGCAGTCTGTCGCGGGACAGGGCCAACGAGCAGTACTTC.